The T cell receptor (beta chain) under discussion was sequenced for a study of cytomegalovirus exposure and HLA in healthy donors. Findings and caveats of the study: Several of the most significant clusters appeared linked to common viral pathogens, based on a later analysis. Prior analysis indicated that the majority of TCR beta V segments exhibited productivity approximately 87% or approximately 30% of the time. For TCR beta chains, V- and J-gene trimming was later linked to a missense DCLRE1C variant.

The CDR3 runs 18 residues. Per the germline V gene, CDR1 is SGHRS and CDR2 is YFSETQ. V was clipped by 2 bases and J by 7 bases, with 25 bases between them. Comment on this clone: The target antigen is unknown.

Vbeta (60) and Jbeta (13) primers were used in the PCR. Assay used: immunoSEQ multiplex PCR; TCRdb lists only in-frame clones, some missing. Among around 260,000 clones listed, about 80% were seen once. V and J are TRBV5-1 and TRBJ2-1; D is possibly TRBD1 (5 bases). The sequence was collected from a girl under 10 years old in good health and CMV-seronegative. The sample comprised PBMCs. CDR3 sequence reads: CASSLFLTGHHTLNEQFF. DNA of the CDR3: TGCGCCAGCAGCTTATTCCTTACTGGACACCATACATTAAATGAGCAGTTCTTC.